This entry describes one T cell receptor beta chain. As yet, its antigen is unknown. The data were obtained in a study of OX40 agonist ivuxolimab in advanced cancers. Study-wide points: The study found that CD8+ T cells averaged more expanded clones than CD4+.

Profiling relied on immunoSEQ multiplex PCR, and the TCRdb table lists in-frame clones only, not all of them. The data hold approximately 67,000 clones, with around 84% observed a single time. This sequence was found in an adult with an advanced solid tumor such as melanoma, head and neck, liver or kidney cancer. The sequences come from CD4+ or CD8+ T cells sorted from blood, collected in a trial of the OX40 agonist ivuxolimab.

The CDR3 protein is CSVSRGGTGELFF. The CDR3, as DNA: TGCAGCGTGTCCAGGGGTGGAACCGGGGAGCTGTTTTTT. The V and J genes are TRBV29-1 and TRBJ2-2, with D tentatively TRBD1 (6 bases). V was clipped by 6 bases and J by 5 bases, with 13 bases between them. CDR3 size: 13 residues. Looked up from germline, CDR1 is SQVTM and CDR2 is ANQGSEA.